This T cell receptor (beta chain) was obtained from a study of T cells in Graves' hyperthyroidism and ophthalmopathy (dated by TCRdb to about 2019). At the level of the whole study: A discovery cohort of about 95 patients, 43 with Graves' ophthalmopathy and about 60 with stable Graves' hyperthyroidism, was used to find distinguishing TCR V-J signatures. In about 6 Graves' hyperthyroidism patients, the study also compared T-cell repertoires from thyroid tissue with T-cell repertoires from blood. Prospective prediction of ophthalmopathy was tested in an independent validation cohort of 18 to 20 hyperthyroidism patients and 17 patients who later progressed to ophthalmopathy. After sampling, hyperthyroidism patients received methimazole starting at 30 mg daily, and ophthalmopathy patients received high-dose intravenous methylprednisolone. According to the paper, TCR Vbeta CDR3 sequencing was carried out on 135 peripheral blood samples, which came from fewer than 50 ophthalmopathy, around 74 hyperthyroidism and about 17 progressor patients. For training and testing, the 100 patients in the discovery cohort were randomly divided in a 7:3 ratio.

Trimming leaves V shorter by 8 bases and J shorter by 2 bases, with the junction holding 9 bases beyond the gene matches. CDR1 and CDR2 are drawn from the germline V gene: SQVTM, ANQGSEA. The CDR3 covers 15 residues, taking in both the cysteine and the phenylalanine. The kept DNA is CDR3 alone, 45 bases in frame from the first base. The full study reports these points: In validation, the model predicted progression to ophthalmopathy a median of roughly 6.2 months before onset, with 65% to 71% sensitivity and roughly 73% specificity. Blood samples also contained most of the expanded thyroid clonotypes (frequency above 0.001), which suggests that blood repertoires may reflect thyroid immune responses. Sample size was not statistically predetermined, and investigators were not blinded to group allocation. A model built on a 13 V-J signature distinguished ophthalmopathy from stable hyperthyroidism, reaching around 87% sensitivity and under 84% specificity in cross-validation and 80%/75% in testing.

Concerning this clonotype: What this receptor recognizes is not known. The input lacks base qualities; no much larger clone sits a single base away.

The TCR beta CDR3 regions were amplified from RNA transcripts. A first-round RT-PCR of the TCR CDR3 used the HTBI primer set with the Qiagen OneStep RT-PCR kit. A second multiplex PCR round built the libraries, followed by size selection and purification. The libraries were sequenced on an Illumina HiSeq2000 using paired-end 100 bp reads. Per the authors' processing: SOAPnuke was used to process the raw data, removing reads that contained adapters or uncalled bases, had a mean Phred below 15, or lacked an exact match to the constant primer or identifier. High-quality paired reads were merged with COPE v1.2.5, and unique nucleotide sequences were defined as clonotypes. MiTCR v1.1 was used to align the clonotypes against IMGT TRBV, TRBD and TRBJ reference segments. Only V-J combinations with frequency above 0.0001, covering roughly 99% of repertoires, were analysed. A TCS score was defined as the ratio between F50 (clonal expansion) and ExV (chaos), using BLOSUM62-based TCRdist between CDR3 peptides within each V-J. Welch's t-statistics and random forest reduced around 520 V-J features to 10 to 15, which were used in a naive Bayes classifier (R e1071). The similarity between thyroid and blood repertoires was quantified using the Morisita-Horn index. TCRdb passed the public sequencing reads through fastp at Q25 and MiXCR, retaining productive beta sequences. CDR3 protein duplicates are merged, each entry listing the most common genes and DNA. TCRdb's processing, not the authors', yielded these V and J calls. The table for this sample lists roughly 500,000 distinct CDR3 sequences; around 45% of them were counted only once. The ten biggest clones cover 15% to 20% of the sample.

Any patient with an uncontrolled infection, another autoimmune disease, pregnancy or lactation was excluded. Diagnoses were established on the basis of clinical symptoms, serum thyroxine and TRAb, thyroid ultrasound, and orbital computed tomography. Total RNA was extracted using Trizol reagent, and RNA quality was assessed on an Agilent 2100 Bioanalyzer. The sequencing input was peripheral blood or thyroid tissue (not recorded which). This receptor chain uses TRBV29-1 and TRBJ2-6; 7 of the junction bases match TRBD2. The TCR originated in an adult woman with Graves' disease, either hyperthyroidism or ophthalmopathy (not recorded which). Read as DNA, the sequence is TGCAGCCCCCAAACCCGGGGGGCTGGGGCCAACGTCCTGACTTTC. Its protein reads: CSPQTRGAGANVLTF. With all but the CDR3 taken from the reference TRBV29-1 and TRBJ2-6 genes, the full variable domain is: SAVISQKPSRDICQRGTSLTIQCQVDSQVTMMFWYRQQPGQSLTLIATANQGSEATYESGFVIDKFPISRPNLTFSTLTVSNMSPEDSSIYLCSPQTRGAGANVLTFGAGSRLTVL.